This T cell receptor beta chain was found in a study of T cell responses to AZD1222 COVID-19 vaccine. Repertoires were generated with immunoSEQ multiplex PCR, while TCRdb's copy carries only in-frame clones and drops some. Of some 180,000 clones in the sample, around 90% were seen once. V lost 6 bases and J lost 1, with 13 bases in between. In germline, CDR1 is MNHEY, CDR2 SMNVEV (reference sequence). CDR3 length equals 16 residues. Note on this clone: No antigen is known for it.

Study results and caveats: Among spike-specific TCRs, nearly half reportedly target unmutated variant regions.

The clonotype comes from an adult in good health. The V and J genes are TRBV27 and TRBJ2-6; no reliable D call. Sequenced here: peripheral blood, sampled on day 0 of AZD1222 vaccination. The CDR3 region has the DNA TGTGCCAGCAGCCAACCCCAGACATCTGGGGCCAACGTCCTGACTTTC. This sequence encodes CASSQPQTSGANVLTF.